The 32 T cell receptor beta chains listed next were all sequenced from one sample in a study of T cell responses to AZD1222 COVID-19 vaccine (dated by TCRdb to about 2021). Libraries came from the immunoSEQ multiplex PCR assay. The source is immuneACCESS, and TCRdb retained only in-frame sequences with V and J called. Part of the clones is not carried over; for the studies checked, unresolved V genes explain less than half of this, and the remainder is unexplained. The sample table holds approximately 110,000 clones, of which around 88% were seen once. The ten largest clones add up to roughly 5% of the sample. Interpreted using the paper, the time point label stands for: baseline before first vaccination. Sequences were derived from peripheral blood, sampled on day 0 of AZD1222 vaccination. These receptors were taken from an adult in good health.

CDR3 loop: CASSWSRQGGDSPLHF. The CDR3 region has the DNA TGTGCCAGCAGCTGGAGCCGACAGGGGGGTGATTCACCCCTCCACTTT. V is TRBV7-9 and J is TRBJ1-6, with 9 nucleotides matching TRBD1. The ends lost 4 bases at V and 8 bases at J; junction bases unmatched: 9. The CDR3 spans 16 residues. Per the germline V gene, CDR1 is SEHNR and CDR2 is FQNEAQ (reference sequence).

This clone was seen once. CDR3 amino acids: CASSQTGQGVFTDTQYF. Here the CDR3 DNA reads TGTGCCAGCAGCCAAACGGGACAGGGTGTATTCACAGATACGCAGTATTTT. This chain joins TRBV7-8 and TRBJ2-3; 9 bases agree with TRBD1. This CDR3 is 17 amino acids long. The germline CDR1 and CDR2 sequences are SGHVS and FQNEAQ. With 5 bases clipped from V and 2 bases from J, the junction kept 11 bases outside the gene matches.

This clone was detected only once. The genes are TRBV24-1 and TRBJ2-2; a possible D gene is TRBD2 (6 bases). CDR1 KGHDR and CDR2 SFDVKD come from the germline V gene. Trimming took 7 bases from V and 5 from J, leaving 7 bases between them. The CDR3 is 12 amino acids. The CDR3 loop reads CATSGGTGELFF. The DNA of the CDR3 is TGTGCCACCAGCGGAGGGACCGGGGAGCTGTTTTTT.

CDR3 sequence: CASSLGGYLQGEQYF. DNA for the CDR3: TGTGCCAGCAGCTTAGGAGGCTACCTTCAAGGCGAGCAGTACTTC. The chain carries TRBV11-2 and TRBJ2-7; no definite D call. Trimming cost V 1 base and J 6 bases, with 16 bases left between them. The CDR3 sequence is 15 residues long. Germline CDR1 reads SGHAT; CDR2 reads FQNNGV.

The chain joins TRBV6-2 or TRBV6-3 to TRBJ1-5; 7 bases align to TRBD1. Germline lookup yields CDR1 MNHEY and CDR2 SVGEGT. The CDR3 contains 13 residues. V was clipped by 4 bases and J by 4 bases; unmatched bases: 1. The chain's CDR3 is CASSWDRNQPQHF. The DNA for the CDR3 is TGTGCCAGCAGTTGGGACAGAAATCAGCCCCAGCATTTT.

This chain links TRBV6-5 with TRBJ2-7; possibly TRBD1 or TRBD2 for D (5 bases each). Germline lookup yields CDR1 MNHEY and CDR2 SVGAGI. The CDR3 is made up of 13 amino acids. V lost 5 bases and J 2 bases, leaving 10 bases between the germline ends. The CDR3, as DNA: TGTGCCAGCAGTAGGGACGAAGCCTACGAGCAGTACTTC. This translates into CASSRDEAYEQYF.

The chain has TRBV14 and TRBJ1-3, with 8 positions matching TRBD1. The CDR3 loop spans 14 amino acids. The junction had 6 bases not matched to a gene; V was cut back by 4 bases and J by 7 bases. In germline, CDR1 is SGHDN, CDR2 FVKESK. The CDR3 loop is CASSLRGLGNTIYF. The CDR3 DNA sequence: TGTGCCAGCAGCCTCAGGGGGCTGGGGAACACCATATATTTT.

This clone was seen only a few times. The V gene is TRBV14, the J gene TRBJ2-5; D may be TRBD1 or TRBD2 (6 bases each). The CDR3 has 16 residues. The germline gives CDR1 SGHDN, CDR2 FVKESK. Trimming cost V 1 base and J 2 bases, with 14 bases left between them. The CDR3 is CASSQGGTLGQETQYF. The CDR3 DNA is TGTGCCAGCAGCCAAGGCGGGACATTAGGGCAAGAGACCCAGTACTTC.

The gene calls are TRBV7-8 and TRBJ2-1; the match to TRBD2 covers 12 bases. The CDR3 sequence is 21 residues long. The V gene's germline CDR1 is SGHVS and CDR2 FQNEAQ. J lost 0 bases, V lost 4 bases, and 16 bases had no gene match. The CDR3 sequence is CASSSTASGGAEFYSYNEQFF. The CDR3 DNA reads as TGTGCCAGCAGCTCGACCGCTAGCGGGGGGGCGGAATTTTACTCCTACAATGAGCAGTTCTTC.

The genes are TRBV19 and TRBJ2-2; D gene uncertain. Germline lookup yields CDR1 LNHDA and CDR2 SQIVND (reference sequence). The V and J ends lost 4 bases and 3 bases respectively, with 9 bases between them. The CDR3 loop spans 14 amino acids. The CDR3 bases are TGTGCCAGTAGTACCGTGGGCTACACCGGGGAGCTGTTTTTT. Its protein is CASSTVGYTGELFF.

The rearrangement uses TRBV10-3 and TRBJ1-2; 7 nucleotides agree with TRBD1. The CDR3 loop spans 14 amino acids. Losses at the gene ends were 2 bases for V and 6 bases for J; bases not matched to a gene: 6. The germline gives CDR1 ENHRY, CDR2 SYGVKD. For the CDR3, the DNA is TGTGCCATCAGTGAGGTGGCAGGGGGGGATGGCTACACCTTC. Its protein is CAISEVAGGDGYTF.

This chain uses TRBV5-1 with TRBJ2-3; 9 bases map to TRBD2. V gave up 3 bases and J gave up 2 bases; unmatched junction bases: 4. Germline V CDR1 and CDR2: SGHRS, YFSETQ. The CDR3 totals 15 residues. The CDR3 sequence is CASSSSGVPTDTQYF. For the CDR3, the DNA is TGCGCCAGCAGCTCTAGCGGGGTCCCCACAGATACGCAGTATTTT.

This chain's CDR3 is CASSPTGDGTDTQYF. The CDR3 coding sequence is TGTGCCAGCAGTCCGACAGGGGACGGCACAGATACGCAGTATTTT. This rearrangement joins TRBV27 to TRBJ2-3; 8 bases fit TRBD1. V trimming: 5 bases; J trimming: 1 base; junction bases outside the gene matches: 5. Per the germline V gene, CDR1 is MNHEY and CDR2 is SMNVEV (reference sequence). The CDR3 runs 15 residues.

The V call is TRBV6-5, the J call TRBJ1-2, with D possibly TRBD1 on 6 matching bases. Trimming removed 7 bases from V and 1 base from J, with 16 bases in between. CDR3 length: 15 amino acids. Germline CDR1 reads MNHEY; CDR2 reads SVGAGI. The chain's CDR3 is CASTPGQNYNYGYTF. CDR3 bases: TGTGCCAGCACCCCAGGACAGAACTATAACTATGGCTACACCTTC.

J is TRBJ1-6 and V is TRBV3-1 (or the pseudogene TRBV3-2); D is uncertain. This CDR3 region has 14 residues. The ends were cut back, 1 base at V and 10 bases at J, with 11 bases in the middle. The V gene's germline CDR1 is LGHDT and CDR2 YNNKEL (reference sequence). The CDR3 DNA reads as TGTGCCAGCAGCCAAGTGGAGTCTGGGTCACCCCTCCACTTT. It translates to CASSQVESGSPLHF.

This clone occurred a few times. This chain links TRBV28 with TRBJ2-3; 11 nucleotides align to TRBD1. The germline gives CDR1 MDHEN, CDR2 SYDVKM. The V and J ends lost 5 bases and 3 bases, in that order; junction bases with no gene match: 7. CDR3 length equals 16 residues. CDR3 loop: CASSRTRDRGTDTQYF. DNA for the CDR3: TGTGCCAGCAGTCGGACCCGGGACAGGGGGACAGATACGCAGTATTTT.

This CDR3 reads CASSRRTGGSRETQYF. CDR3 nucleotide sequence: TGTGCCAGCAGCCGCAGGACAGGGGGCTCGCGTGAGACCCAGTACTTC. This chain links TRBV5-4 with TRBJ2-5; 11 bases align to TRBD1. The CDR3 totals 16 residues. CDR1 SGHNT and CDR2 YYREEE come from the germline V gene (reference sequence). The V gene end was trimmed by 4 bases and the J gene end by 5 bases; junction bases not matched to a gene: 10.

This clone came up once. V and J are TRBV4-2 and TRBJ2-1; 7 bases fit TRBD1. The CDR3 contains 13 residues. V was clipped by 3 bases and J by 8 bases; unmatched bases: 4. From germline, CDR1 is LGHNA and CDR2 YNFKEQ. The CDR3 sequence: CASSQSQGDEQFF. Here the CDR3 DNA reads TGTGCCAGCAGCCAGTCCCAGGGGGATGAGCAGTTCTTC.

This chain uses TRBV7-2 with TRBJ1-3; 7 bases are shared with TRBD1. The CDR3 totals 17 residues. Per germline, CDR1 SGHTA and CDR2 FQGNSA. The V and J ends lost 1 base and 4 bases, in that order; junction bases with no gene match: 10. CDR3 sequence: CASSLEGGRVKGNTIYF. As DNA, the CDR3 is TGTGCCAGCAGCTTAGAAGGGGGCCGTGTGAAAGGAAACACCATATATTTT.

The chain links TRBV16 to TRBJ1-3, with D unresolved. V was cut by 2 bases and J by 0 bases, with 8 bases left in between. Per the germline V gene, CDR1 is KGHSY and CDR2 is FQNENV. The CDR3 is 15 residues long. In DNA, the CDR3 is TGTGCCAGCAGCCAAGCGGGATCCTCTGGAAACACCATATATTTT. Translation gives CASSQAGSSGNTIYF.

This clone was observed a few times. The V call is TRBV25-1, the J call TRBJ1-1, with D possibly being TRBD1 (6 bases). The CDR3 has 12 amino acids. V gave up 8 bases and J gave up 4 bases, with 11 bases separating them. The germline V gene has CDR1 MGHDK and CDR2 SYGVNS. The chain's CDR3 is CASQGIGTEAFF. Written as DNA, the CDR3 is TGTGCCAGCCAGGGGATTGGCACTGAAGCTTTCTTT.

This chain uses TRBV6-2 or TRBV6-3 with TRBJ2-3; 15 bases match TRBD2. Germline trimming cut 2 bases from V and 4 bases from J; bases unmatched to any gene: 1. The CDR3 runs 16 residues. Germline-derived CDR1 and CDR2 are MNHEY and SVGEGT. The CDR3 sequence: CASSYRTSGGADTQYF. DNA for the CDR3: TGTGCCAGCAGTTACAGGACTAGCGGGGGGGCAGATACGCAGTATTTT.

The rearrangement joins TRBV29-1 to TRBJ2-2; 9 bases fit TRBD1. The CDR3 covers 14 residues. Germline CDR1 SQVTM, CDR2 ANQGSEA. V gave up 4 bases and J gave up 5 bases; unmatched junction bases: 5. CDR3 sequence: CSVGLQGATGELFF. The CDR3 coding sequence is TGCAGCGTTGGCCTACAGGGGGCAACCGGGGAGCTGTTTTTT.

The V gene is TRBV5-1, the J gene TRBJ1-6; tentative D call: TRBD1 (5 bases). The CDR3 is 14 residues long. The germline gives CDR1 SGHRS, CDR2 YFSETQ. V gave up 0 bases and J gave up 6 bases, with 7 bases separating them. In DNA, the CDR3 is TGCGCCAGCAGCTTGGCAGGGTTTAATTCACCCCTCCACTTT. This codes for CASSLAGFNSPLHF.

The chain links TRBV27 to TRBJ2-1; the match to TRBD2 covers 14 bases. The CDR3 extends over 17 amino acids. CDR1 and CDR2 (germline): MNHEY, SMNVEV (reference sequence). With V trimmed by 8 bases and J by 0 bases, 6 bases remained unmatched. The CDR3 DNA sequence: TGTGCCAGCCGGGGACTAGCGGGGGCCTTCTCCTACAATGAGCAGTTCTTC. Protein product: CASRGLAGAFSYNEQFF.

V and J are TRBV4-1 and TRBJ1-2; tentative D call: TRBD1 (5 bases). The CDR3 has 15 amino acids. Per the germline V gene, CDR1 is MGHRA and CDR2 is YSYEKL. V lost 0 bases, J lost 0 bases, and 8 bases lay in between. The CDR3 DNA reads as TGCGCCAGCAGCCAAGAGACAGCCACTAACTATGGCTACACCTTC. Translation gives CASSQETATNYGYTF.

This clone was observed a handful of times. The chain recombines TRBV11-1 with TRBJ1-6; D gene ambiguous. Trimming removed 6 bases at V and 7 bases at J, with 13 bases between. The CDR3 runs to 14 residues. Germline V gives CDR1 SGHAT, CDR2 FQDESV (reference sequence). The chain's CDR3 is CASSPEPGNSPLHF. The CDR3 bases are TGTGCCAGCAGTCCTGAGCCCGGGAATTCACCCCTCCACTTT. Full variable domain (outside the CDR3, taken from reference TRBV11-1 and TRBJ1-6): EAEVAQSPRYKITEKSQAVAFWCDPISGHATLYWYRQILGQGPELLVQFQDESVVDDSQLPKDRFSAERLKGVDSTLKIQPAELGDSAMYLCASSPEPGNSPLHFGNGTRLTVT.

The chain couples TRBV12-5 to TRBJ1-4; the D gene is possibly TRBD1 (5 bases). The V gene lost 4 bases and the J gene lost 3 bases, with 9 bases spanning the gap. Germline CDR1 is LGHNT and CDR2 is FRNRAP. The CDR3 sequence is 14 residues long. CDR3 loop: CASGSRAPNEKLFF. CDR3 sequence (DNA): TGTGCTAGTGGTTCCAGGGCTCCTAATGAAAAACTGTTTTTT.

DNA of the CDR3: TGTGCCAGTAAGAACAGGGTGAACACTGAAGCTTTCTTT. It yields the protein CASKNRVNTEAFF. The chain couples TRBV19 to TRBJ1-1; the D gene is possibly TRBD1 (6 bases). The CDR3 spans 13 residues. Trimming removed 7 bases from V and 0 bases from J, with 9 bases in between. Germline-derived CDR1 and CDR2 are LNHDA and SQIVND (reference sequence).

This chain connects TRBV5-1 to TRBJ2-3; D unresolved. The CDR3 is 15 amino acids. V lost 2 bases, J lost 0 bases, and 10 bases lay in between. Per germline, CDR1 SGHRS and CDR2 YFSETQ. The DNA of the CDR3 is TGCGCCAGCAGCTTTTTGGGTTTTAGCACAGATACGCAGTATTTT. Protein sequence: CASSFLGFSTDTQYF.

The rearrangement links TRBV18 to TRBJ1-2; 10 bases fit TRBD1. Germline assignment: CDR1 KGHSH and CDR2 LQKENI. This CDR3 has 16 residues. V lost 3 bases, J lost 3 bases, and 7 bases stayed unmatched. CDR3 sequence reads: CASSPRQGAGDYGYTF. The CDR3 DNA sequence: TGTGCCAGCTCACCTCGACAGGGGGCCGGTGACTATGGCTACACCTTC.

The chain combines TRBV5-4 with TRBJ1-1; D not certain. The CDR3 has 13 residues. Germline V gives CDR1 SGHNT, CDR2 YYREEE (reference sequence). V lost 0 bases to trimming and J lost 3 bases, with 6 bases between them. The chain's CDR3 is CASSLGVDTEAFF. CDR3 sequence (DNA): TGTGCCAGCAGCTTGGGGGTGGACACTGAAGCTTTCTTT.